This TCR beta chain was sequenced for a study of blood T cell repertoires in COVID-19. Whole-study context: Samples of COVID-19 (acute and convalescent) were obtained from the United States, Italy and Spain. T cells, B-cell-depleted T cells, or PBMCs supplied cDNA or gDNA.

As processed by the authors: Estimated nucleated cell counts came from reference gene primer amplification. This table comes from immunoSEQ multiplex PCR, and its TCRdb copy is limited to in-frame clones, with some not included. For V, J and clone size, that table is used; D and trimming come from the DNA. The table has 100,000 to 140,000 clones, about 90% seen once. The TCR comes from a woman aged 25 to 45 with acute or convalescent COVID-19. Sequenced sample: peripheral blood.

The CDR3 is CASSLRTSGVPQFF. For the CDR3, the DNA is TGTGCCAGCAGCTTGAGGACTAGCGGGGTCCCGCAGTTCTTC. This chain uses TRBV5-8 with TRBJ2-1, with 12 bases matching TRBD2. This CDR3 is 14 amino acids long. The germline V gene encodes CDR1 SGHTS and CDR2 YDEGEE. V dropped 1 base and J dropped 12; count of bases not matched to a gene: 5.